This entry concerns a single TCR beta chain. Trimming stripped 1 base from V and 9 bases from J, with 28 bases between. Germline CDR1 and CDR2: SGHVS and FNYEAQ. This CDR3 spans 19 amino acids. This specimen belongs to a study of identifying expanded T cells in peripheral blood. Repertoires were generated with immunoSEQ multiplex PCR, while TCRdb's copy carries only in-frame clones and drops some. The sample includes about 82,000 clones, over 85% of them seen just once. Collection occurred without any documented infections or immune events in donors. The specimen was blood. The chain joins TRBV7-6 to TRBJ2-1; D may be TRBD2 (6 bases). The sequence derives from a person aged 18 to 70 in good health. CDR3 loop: CASSLELFSTQGGGGEQFF. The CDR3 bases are TGTGCCAGCAGCTTAGAGCTATTCTCCACCCAGGGAGGTGGAGGTGAGCAGTTCTTC.